This is a list of T cell receptor beta chains from one sample in a study of blood T cell repertoires in COVID-19. Some clones are missing from TCRdb's copy, which holds only in-frame ones; the method was immunoSEQ multiplex PCR. The sample consists of just over 300,000 clones, almost 90% of them appearing once. Material: PBMCs or T cells enriched from blood (not recorded which). These receptors all stem from a woman aged 18-29 years with acute COVID-19. The CDR3 runs from the conserved cysteine through the conserved F or W. Each record gives: V gene, J gene, D gene, clone size, CDR3 protein, CDR3 DNA. The D gene is left open where the match is weak. Not all rows give a size; the values are once, few, many and, for expanded clones, a class.

>TRBV5-1|TRBJ2-3|TRBD1|NA
CASSLVGQGVWDTQYF
TGCGCCAGCAGCTTGGTCGGACAGGGGGTTTGGGATACGCAGTATTTT
>TRBV7-2|TRBJ2-3|NA|once
CASTPGLRYSTDTQYF
TGTGCCAGCACCCCTGGTCTGCGCTATAGCACAGATACGCAGTATTTT
>TRBV28|TRBJ2-7|NA|NA
CASSLGAYEQYF
TGTGCCAGCAGTTTAGGGGCGTACGAGCAGTACTTC
>TRBV27|TRBJ1-2|TRBD1|NA
CATRQGYGYTF
TGTGCCACCCGACAGGGCTATGGCTACACCTTC
>TRBV28|TRBJ2-1|NA|once
CASKEVYNEQFF
TGTGCCAGCAAGGAGGTATACAATGAGCAGTTCTTC
>TRBV6-5|TRBJ2-3|TRBD1|NA
CASSYDRGQTDTQYF
TGTGCCAGCAGTTATGATAGGGGGCAAACAGATACGCAGTATTTT
>TRBV5-6|TRBJ2-3|NA|NA
CASSSEGGGTDTQYF
TGTGCCAGCAGCTCGGAGGGAGGAGGGACAGATACGCAGTATTTT
>TRBV6-5|TRBJ1-1|TRBD1|NA
CASSQGQRLKAFF
TGTGCCAGCAGCCAGGGACAGAGACTTAAAGCTTTCTTT
>TRBV18|TRBJ2-3|TRBD2|NA
CASSPPGLAGTDTQYF
TGTGCCAGCTCACCACCGGGGCTAGCGGGCACAGATACGCAGTATTTT
>TRBV7-8|TRBJ2-5|NA|NA
CASSLLSGSQETQYF
TGTGCCAGCAGCTTACTTTCCGGGTCCCAAGAGACCCAGTACTTC
>TRBV24-1|TRBJ2-3|NA|once
CATSDGSRGGSTDTQYF
TGTGCCACCAGTGATGGTTCGAGGGGAGGAAGCACAGATACGCAGTATTTT
>TRBV28|TRBJ1-5|TRBD1|NA
CASSFAGTGGNQPQHF
TGTGCCAGCAGCTTCGCCGGGACAGGGGGCAATCAGCCCCAGCATTTT
>TRBV7-9|TRBJ1-4|TRBD1|NA
CASSLSDRGINEKLFF
TGTGCCAGCAGCCTGTCCGACAGGGGCATTAATGAAAAACTGTTTTTT
>TRBV28|TRBJ2-2|NA|NA
CASSLLQDGYTGELFF
TGTGCCAGCAGTTTACTACAGGACGGATACACCGGGGAGCTGTTTTTT
>TRBV28|TRBJ1-1|NA|few
CASTTTSHKHEAFF
TGTGCCAGCACCACGACTAGCCACAAGCATGAAGCTTTCTTT
>TRBV28|TRBJ2-1|TRBD2|NA
CASSPPQPGLAYNEQFF
TGTGCCAGCAGTCCCCCCCAGCCGGGACTAGCGTACAATGAGCAGTTCTTC
>TRBV27|TRBJ1-1|NA|NA
CASRSGLRNTEAFF
TGTGCCAGCAGGTCCGGACTGAGGAACACTGAAGCTTTCTTT
>TRBV18|TRBJ1-2|NA|NA
CASSPLADTDYGYTF
TGTGCCAGCTCACCACTTGCGGATACGGACTATGGCTACACCTTC
>TRBV18|TRBJ1-1|TRBD1|NA
CASSPTGGTEAFF
TGTGCCAGCTCACCGACAGGGGGAACTGAAGCTTTCTTT
>TRBV19|TRBJ2-1|TRBD2|NA
CASNTGLAGREQFF
TGTGCCAGTAATACGGGACTAGCGGGACGGGAGCAGTTCTTC
>TRBV2|TRBJ1-5|TRBD1|NA
CASSAGQGRNQPQHF
TGTGCCAGCAGCGCGGGACAGGGGCGCAATCAGCCCCAGCATTTT
>TRBV20-1|TRBJ2-1|TRBD1|NA
CSAERDRGQFF
TGCAGTGCTGAACGGGACAGGGGGCAGTTCTTC
>TRBV9|TRBJ2-1|NA|NA
CASSAGGYNEQFF
TGTGCCAGCAGCGCCGGGGGTTACAATGAGCAGTTCTTC
>TRBV28|TRBJ2-7|NA|NA
CASSFLGSSYEQYF
TGTGCCAGCAGTTTTTTGGGGAGCTCCTACGAGCAGTACTTC
>TRBV9|TRBJ2-1|NA|NA
CASSVVGREKNEQFF
TGTGCCAGCAGCGTAGTTGGCAGGGAAAAAAATGAGCAGTTCTTC
>TRBV30|TRBJ1-4|NA|NA
CAWEGTGLNEKLFF
TGTGCCTGGGAAGGTACAGGGTTGAATGAAAAACTGTTTTTT
>TRBV3-1/TRBV3-2|TRBJ1-4|NA|NA
CASSQLRGTLFF
TGTGCCAGCAGCCAGTTACGGGGAACACTGTTTTTT
>TRBV7-2|TRBJ2-1|TRBD2|NA
CASSLAGTSGLFLYNEQFF
TGTGCCAGCAGCTTAGCGGGGACTAGCGGGCTCTTTCTCTACAATGAGCAGTTCTTC
>TRBV7-2|TRBJ2-1|TRBD2|NA
CASSLLSGGSNEQFF
TGTGCCAGCAGCCTACTCTCGGGAGGCAGCAATGAGCAGTTCTTC
>TRBV30|TRBJ1-3|NA|NA
CAWNRENTIYF
TGTGCCTGGAACAGGGAGAACACCATATATTTT
>TRBV7-2|TRBJ2-7|NA|NA
CASSLDEGRVLFYEQYF
TGTGCCAGCAGCTTAGACGAAGGCAGGGTTCTTTTCTACGAGCAGTACTTC
>TRBV28|TRBJ2-5|TRBD2|NA
CASSLISGSGIQETQYF
TGTGCCAGCAGTTTAATATCCGGTAGCGGGATCCAAGAGACCCAGTACTTC
>TRBV6-4|TRBJ2-3|TRBD2|NA
CASSPTSGSTDTQYF
TGTGCCAGCAGCCCAACTAGCGGGAGCACAGATACGCAGTATTTT
>TRBV4-2|TRBJ2-2|NA|NA
CASSQGGANTGELFF
TGTGCCAGCAGCCAAGGGGGCGCGAACACCGGGGAGCTGTTTTTT
>TRBV28|TRBJ1-5|TRBD1|once
CASSQGANQPQHF
TGTGCCAGCAGTCAGGGGGCGAACCAGCCCCAGCATTTT
>TRBV6-5|TRBJ2-7|TRBD2|NA
CASSYSPGGYYEQYF
TGTGCCAGCAGTTACTCCCCGGGAGGGTACTACGAGCAGTACTTC
>TRBV18|TRBJ1-6|NA|NA
CASSPSTGSGSPLHF
TGTGCCAGCTCACCAAGCACTGGATCGGGATCACCCCTCCACTTT
>TRBV6-5|TRBJ1-1|NA|NA
CASSYGHRNTEAFF
TGTGCCAGCAGTTACGGACACCGGAACACTGAAGCTTTCTTT
>TRBV5-5|TRBJ1-1|NA|NA
CASSLDAGVPTEAFF
TGTGCCAGCAGCTTGGATGCAGGGGTGCCCACTGAAGCTTTCTTT
>TRBV9|TRBJ2-1|TRBD2|NA
CASSPGGAPGDEQFF
TGTGCCAGCAGCCCCGGGGGGGCCCCGGGCGATGAGCAGTTCTTC
>TRBV28|TRBJ1-2|NA|NA
CASSRDTKISVSRRTIGYTF
TGTGCCAGCAGCCGGGACACTAAAATTTCAGTCTCCAGGAGAACTATTGGCTACACCTTC
>TRBV28|TRBJ2-7|NA|NA
CASISGFGRGTYEQYF
TGTGCCAGCATCTCTGGGTTTGGTAGGGGGACCTACGAGCAGTACTTC
>TRBV4-1|TRBJ2-5|NA|NA
CASSQEGRDQETQYF
TGCGCCAGCAGCCAAGAAGGCCGGGACCAAGAGACCCAGTACTTC
>TRBV28|TRBJ2-7|NA|NA
CASSLPGYEQYF
TGTGCCAGCAGTCTACCTGGCTACGAGCAGTACTTC
>TRBV2|TRBJ1-5|NA|once
CATQNYSNQPQHF
TGTGCCACACAGAATTATAGCAATCAGCCCCAGCATTTT
>TRBV11-2|TRBJ2-3|TRBD2|NA
CASRSRAGGADTQYF
TGTGCCAGCAGGTCCAGGGCGGGAGGCGCAGATACGCAGTATTTT
>TRBV18|TRBJ2-5|NA|once
CASSPNAAKETQYF
TGTGCCAGCTCACCAAATGCGGCGAAAGAGACCCAGTACTTC
>TRBV6-5|TRBJ2-1|TRBD1|NA
CASSRDRVPYNEQFF
TGTGCCAGCAGTCGCGACAGGGTCCCCTACAATGAGCAGTTCTTC
>TRBV27|TRBJ2-7|NA|NA
CASSPNRLEQYF
TGTGCCAGCAGCCCCAATCGGTTGGAGCAGTACTTC
>TRBV19|TRBJ2-7|NA|NA
CASSIGRGSYEQYF
TGTGCCAGTAGTATTGGTCGCGGAAGCTACGAGCAGTACTTC
>TRBV7-2|TRBJ1-4|TRBD1|NA
CASRDRSSEKLFF
TGTGCCAGCAGGGACAGGAGTAGTGAAAAACTGTTTTTT
>TRBV25-1|TRBJ2-2|NA|NA
CASSEDRRANTGELFF
TGTGCCAGCAGTGAGGACAGAAGAGCGAACACCGGGGAGCTGTTTTTT
>TRBV5-3|TRBJ2-5|NA|NA
CARSLSGKETQYF
TGTGCCAGAAGCTTGTCAGGGAAAGAGACCCAGTACTTC
>TRBV11-2|TRBJ2-7|TRBD1|NA
CASSRDRTSYEQYF
TGTGCCAGCAGCCGGGACAGGACCTCTTACGAGCAGTACTTC
>TRBV24-1|TRBJ2-5|TRBD2|once
CATSSPPGLAGEGETQYF
TGTGCCACCAGTTCCCCCCCGGGACTAGCGGGAGAGGGGGAGACCCAGTACTTC
>TRBV28|TRBJ2-2|NA|NA
CASRDSSNTGELFF
TGTGCCAGCCGGGACTCGTCGAACACCGGGGAGCTGTTTTTT
>TRBV9|TRBJ1-6|NA|NA
CASSLGGEPNNSPLHF
TGTGCCAGCAGCCTTGGCGGGGAGCCGAATAATTCACCCCTCCACTTT
>TRBV5-1|TRBJ2-1|TRBD2|NA
CASSVRTSGAYNEQFF
TGCGCCAGCAGCGTCCGGACTAGCGGGGCCTACAATGAGCAGTTCTTC
>TRBV6-5|TRBJ1-1|TRBD1|NA
CASTGVVNTEAFF
TGTGCCAGTACAGGGGTAGTGAACACTGAAGCTTTCTTT